This TCR beta chain is from a study of blood T cell repertoires in COVID-19. Across the whole study: Whether acute or convalescent, the COVID-19 samples came from the United States, Italy and Spain. T cells, B-cell-depleted T cells, or PBMCs supplied cDNA or gDNA.

Authors' data handling: Amplification from reference gene primers served as the basis for estimated nucleated cell counts. Method: immunoSEQ multiplex PCR; TCRdb's copy keeps in-frame clones and lacks some. V and J calls and clone size are as listed in that table; D and trimming were resolved from the DNA. Of 140,000 to 150,000 clones listed, roughly 86% were seen once; the top ten hold 1.5% to 2%. The V gene's germline CDR1 is PRHDT and CDR2 FYEKMQ (reference sequence). The V end was cut by 0 bases, the J end by 8 bases, with 19 bases between. The CDR3 runs to 16 residues. Sequencing was done on a sample of peripheral blood. The receptor was derived from a man in his 70s with acute or convalescent COVID-19. This sequence joins TRBV13 and TRBJ1-1; D is possibly TRBD1 (5 bases). The CDR3 region is CASSLGSTGLSEEAFF. The CDR3 DNA is TGTGCCAGCAGCTTAGGCAGTACGGGACTCTCGGAGGAAGCTTTCTTT.